The present T cell receptor (beta chain) was sequenced within a study of T cell changes during pregnancy in multiple sclerosis. Unmatched junction bases numbered 4, after V lost 5 bases and J lost 3 bases. CDR3 length: 13 amino acids. Germline assignment: CDR1 LNHDA and CDR2 SQIVND (reference sequence). TCRdb's copy holds only in-frame clones and misses some; the assay was immunoSEQ multiplex PCR. Among approximately 60,000 clones listed, over 80% were seen once. The specimen was peripheral blood, collected in the second trimester of pregnancy. This receptor was obtained from a female donor in good health, enrolled as a control in a pregnancy study. The chain employs TRBV19 and TRBJ2-7; 7 nucleotides line up with TRBD1. The CDR3 coding sequence is TGTGCCAGTAGTGAACAGGGGAACTACGAGCAGTACTTC. It translates to CASSEQGNYEQYF.